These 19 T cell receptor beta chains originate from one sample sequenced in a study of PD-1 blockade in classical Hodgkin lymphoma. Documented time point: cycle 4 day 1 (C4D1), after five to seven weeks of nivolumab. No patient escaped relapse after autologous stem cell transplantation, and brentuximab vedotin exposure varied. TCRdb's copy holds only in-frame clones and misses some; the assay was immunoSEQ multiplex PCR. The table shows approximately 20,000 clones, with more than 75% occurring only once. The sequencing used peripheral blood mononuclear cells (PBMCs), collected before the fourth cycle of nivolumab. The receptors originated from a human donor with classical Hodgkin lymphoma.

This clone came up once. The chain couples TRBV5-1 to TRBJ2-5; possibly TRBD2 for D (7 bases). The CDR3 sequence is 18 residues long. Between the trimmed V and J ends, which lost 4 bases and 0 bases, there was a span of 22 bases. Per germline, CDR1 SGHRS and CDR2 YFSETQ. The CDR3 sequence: CASSVYPLGGLNQETQYF. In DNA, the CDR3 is TGCGCCAGCAGCGTGTACCCCCTAGGGGGACTAAACCAAGAGACCCAGTACTTC.

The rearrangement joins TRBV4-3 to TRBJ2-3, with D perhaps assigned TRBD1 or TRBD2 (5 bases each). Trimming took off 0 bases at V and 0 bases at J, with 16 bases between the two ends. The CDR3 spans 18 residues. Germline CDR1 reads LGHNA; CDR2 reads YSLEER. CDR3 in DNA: TGCGCCAGCAGCCAAGATGGATTTGAGGGGTTAAGCACAGATACGCAGTATTTT. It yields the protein CASSQDGFEGLSTDTQYF.

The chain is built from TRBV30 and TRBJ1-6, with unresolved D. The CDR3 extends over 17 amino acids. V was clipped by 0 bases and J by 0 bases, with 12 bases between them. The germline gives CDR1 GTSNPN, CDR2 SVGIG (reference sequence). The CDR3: CAWSVSLGSSYNSPLHF. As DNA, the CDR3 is TGTGCCTGGAGTGTTTCCTTGGGGAGCTCCTATAATTCACCCCTCCACTTT. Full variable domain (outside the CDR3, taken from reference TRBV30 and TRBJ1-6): SQTIHQWPATLVQPVGSPLSLECTVEGTSNPNLYWYRQAAGRGLQLLFYSVGIGQISSEVPQNLSASRPQDRQFILSSKKLLLSDSGFYLCAWSVSLGSSYNSPLHFGNGTRLTVT.

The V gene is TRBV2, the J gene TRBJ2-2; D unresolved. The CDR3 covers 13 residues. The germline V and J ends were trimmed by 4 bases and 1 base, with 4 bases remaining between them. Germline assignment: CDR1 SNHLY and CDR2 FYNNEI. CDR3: CASSGENTGELFF. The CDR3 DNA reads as TGTGCCAGCAGTGGAGAGAACACCGGGGAGCTGTTTTTT.

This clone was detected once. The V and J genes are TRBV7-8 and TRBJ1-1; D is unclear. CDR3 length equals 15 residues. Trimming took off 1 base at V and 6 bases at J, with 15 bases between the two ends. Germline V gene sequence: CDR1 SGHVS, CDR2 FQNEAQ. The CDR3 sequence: CASSLGAKGSPEAFF. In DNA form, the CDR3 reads TGTGCCAGCAGCTTAGGGGCAAAAGGCAGCCCTGAAGCTTTCTTT.

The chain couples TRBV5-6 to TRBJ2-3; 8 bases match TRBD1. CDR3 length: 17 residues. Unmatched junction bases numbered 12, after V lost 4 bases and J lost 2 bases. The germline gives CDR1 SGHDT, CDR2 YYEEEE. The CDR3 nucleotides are TGTGCCAGCAGCGGTGACGACAGGGGTGGGGACACAGATACGCAGTATTTT. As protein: CASSGDDRGGDTDTQYF.

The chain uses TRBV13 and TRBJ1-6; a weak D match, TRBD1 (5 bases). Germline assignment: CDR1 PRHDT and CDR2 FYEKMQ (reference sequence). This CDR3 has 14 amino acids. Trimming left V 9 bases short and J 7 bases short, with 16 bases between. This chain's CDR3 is CASRVWDENSPLHF. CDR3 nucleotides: TGTGCCAGTAGAGTGTGGGACGAGAATTCACCCCTCCACTTT.

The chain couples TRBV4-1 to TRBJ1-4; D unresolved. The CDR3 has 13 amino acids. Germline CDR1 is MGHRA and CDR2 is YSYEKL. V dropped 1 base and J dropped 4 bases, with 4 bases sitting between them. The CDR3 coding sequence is TGCGCCAGCAGCCAAGTGTTTAATGAAAAACTGTTTTTT. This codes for CASSQVFNEKLFF.

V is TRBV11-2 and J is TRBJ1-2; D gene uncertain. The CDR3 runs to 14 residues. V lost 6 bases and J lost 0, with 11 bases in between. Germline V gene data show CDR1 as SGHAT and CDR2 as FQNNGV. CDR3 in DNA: TGTGCCAGCAGTCGGATCGGGTCTAACTATGGCTACACCTTC. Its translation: CASSRIGSNYGYTF.

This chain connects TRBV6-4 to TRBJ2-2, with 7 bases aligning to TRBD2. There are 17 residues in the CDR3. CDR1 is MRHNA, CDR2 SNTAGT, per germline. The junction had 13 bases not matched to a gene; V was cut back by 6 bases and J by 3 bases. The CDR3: CASSSTSVIVDTGELFF. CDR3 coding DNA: TGTGCCAGCAGCTCAACTAGCGTAATAGTTGACACCGGGGAGCTGTTTTTT.

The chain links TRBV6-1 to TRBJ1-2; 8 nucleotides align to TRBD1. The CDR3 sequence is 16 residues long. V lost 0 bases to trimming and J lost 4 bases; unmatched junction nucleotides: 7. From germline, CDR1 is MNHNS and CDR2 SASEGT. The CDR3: CASSEAARQGSYGYTF. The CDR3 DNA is TGTGCCAGCAGTGAAGCCGCCCGACAGGGGAGCTATGGCTACACCTTC.

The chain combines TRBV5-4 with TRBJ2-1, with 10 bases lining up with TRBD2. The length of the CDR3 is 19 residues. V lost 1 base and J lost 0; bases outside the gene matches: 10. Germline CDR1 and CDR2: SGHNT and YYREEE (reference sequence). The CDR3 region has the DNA TGTGCCAGCAGCTTGAGGATGGAGCGGGAGGGCCTCTCCTACAATGAGCAGTTCTTC. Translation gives CASSLRMEREGLSYNEQFF.

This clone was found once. This CDR3 is CASSPQREDGTGELFF. In nucleotides, the CDR3 is TGCGCCAGCAGTCCTCAGCGGGAGGACGGGACCGGGGAGCTGTTTTTT. The V gene is TRBV4-3, the J gene TRBJ2-2; 9 bases align to TRBD2. Per germline, CDR1 LGHNA and CDR2 YSLEER. Trimming took 6 bases from V and 5 from J; bases not matched to a gene: 10. This CDR3 spans 16 amino acids.

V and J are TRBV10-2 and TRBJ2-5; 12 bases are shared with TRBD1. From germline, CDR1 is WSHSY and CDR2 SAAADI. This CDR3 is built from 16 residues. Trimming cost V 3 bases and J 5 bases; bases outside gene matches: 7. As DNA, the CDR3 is TGCGCCAGCAGTGACCCGGGGACAGGGGGCGGGGAGACCCAGTACTTC. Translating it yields CASSDPGTGGGETQYF.

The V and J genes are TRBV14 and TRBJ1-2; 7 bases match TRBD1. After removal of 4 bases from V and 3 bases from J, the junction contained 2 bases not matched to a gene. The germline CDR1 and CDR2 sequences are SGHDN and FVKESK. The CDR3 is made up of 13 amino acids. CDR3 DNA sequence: TGTGCCAGCAGCCGGACAGGAGACTATGGCTACACCTTC. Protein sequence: CASSRTGDYGYTF.

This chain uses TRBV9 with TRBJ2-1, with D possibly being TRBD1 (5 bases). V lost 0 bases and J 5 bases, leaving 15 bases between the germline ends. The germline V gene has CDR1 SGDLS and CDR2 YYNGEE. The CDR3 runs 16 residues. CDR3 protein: CASSVVPRTIHNEQFF. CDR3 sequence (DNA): TGTGCCAGCAGCGTAGTTCCCCGGACAATCCACAATGAGCAGTTCTTC.

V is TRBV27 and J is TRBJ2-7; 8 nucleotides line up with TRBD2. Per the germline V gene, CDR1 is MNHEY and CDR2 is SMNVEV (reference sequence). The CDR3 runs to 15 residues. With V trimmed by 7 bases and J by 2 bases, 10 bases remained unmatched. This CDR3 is CASMFRAGGPYEQYF. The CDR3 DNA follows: TGTGCCAGCATGTTCCGTGCGGGGGGACCCTACGAGCAGTACTTC.

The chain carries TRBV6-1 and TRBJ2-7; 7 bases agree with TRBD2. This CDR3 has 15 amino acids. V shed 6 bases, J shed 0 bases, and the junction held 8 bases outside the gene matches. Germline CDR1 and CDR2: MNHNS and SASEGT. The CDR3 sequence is CASREGLKPSYEQYV. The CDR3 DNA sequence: TGTGCCAGCAGGGAGGGACTAAAACCCTCCTACGAGCAGTACGTC.

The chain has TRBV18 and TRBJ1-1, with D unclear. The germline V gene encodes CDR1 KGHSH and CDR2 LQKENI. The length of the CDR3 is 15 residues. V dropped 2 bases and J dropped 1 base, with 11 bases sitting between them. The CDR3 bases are TGTGCCAGCTCACCATCCGCTCCCCCGAACACTGAAGCTTTCTTT. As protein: CASSPSAPPNTEAFF.